This note documents a single T cell receptor beta chain sequence. Its antigen specificity is not known. Base qualities are not recorded, but no much larger clone differs from it by a single base. This sample was included in a study of blood T cell repertoires in COVID-19 (dated by TCRdb to between 2020 and 2021). The study in broad terms: Collaborator samples came from the United States, Italy and Spain and covered acute and convalescent phases of COVID-19. The material from the prospective study consisted of cDNA or gDNA derived from T cells, B-cell-depleted T cells, or PBMCs. Subjects who had been exposed to COVID-19, were actively infected with it, or had recovered from it provided the deeply sampled blood TCRbeta repertoires that made up the dataset. The repertoires were made available in a free public database intended to serve as a resource for research on the immune response to SARS-CoV-2. The samples were drawn from the first 160 participants of the ongoing ImmuneRACE study and from some 1,300 subjects provided by 6 global collaborators. A de-identified subject ID, COVID-19 status, age in years and sex were almost always included in the sample metadata. Where available, HLA class I and class II types were obtained from metadata supplied by the sample provider rather than from assay-based typing.

Whole blood was collected in K2EDTA tubes by collaborating institutions according to the institutions' own protocols. For TCRbeta analysis, collaborators shipped samples as frozen whole blood, isolated PBMCs, or DNA extracted from either of those sample types. TCRbeta CDR3 regions were amplified from genomic DNA by means of the immunoSEQ Assay, a bias-controlled multiplex PCR. The study's own analysis went as follows. Within the assay, amplification of reference gene primers was used to estimate how many nucleated cells each sample contained. Sequence reads were collapsed and filtered to measure the absolute abundance of every unique TCRbeta CDR3 rearrangement. For each sample, productive Simpson clonality was calculated as the square root of Simpson's diversity index across productive rearrangements. Here the immuneACCESS table is served through TCRdb, limited to in-frame sequences with V and J called. Missing clones are a known gap in these copies; in checked studies unresolved V genes cover under half, and the rest lacks a known reason. From that table come the V and J calls and clone size; the DNA was used to work out D and trimming. The sample yields around 21,000 clones; roughly 87% were counted once. The top ten clones comprise roughly 25% of the sample.

What the study reported, not specific to this receptor: The quantity of clinical and demographic metadata differed by source and by participant and was supplied without curation.

Sequenced material: peripheral blood. The sequence came from a human donor with active COVID-19. The donor label of this sample is uncertain.

The DNA sequence is TGTGCCAGCAGCGTAGCCGTCCAAGAGACCCAGTACTTC. The translation is CASSVAVQETQYF. The chain is assembled from TRBV9 and TRBJ2-5, with the D segment identity uncertain. V is shortened by 0 bases, J by 1 base, and the region joining them spans 4 bases. The germline V gene yields SGDLS for CDR1 and YYNGEE for CDR2. The CDR3 numbers 13 residues from cysteine through phenylalanine. Only CDR3 DNA is held: 39 bases, read in frame from base 1.